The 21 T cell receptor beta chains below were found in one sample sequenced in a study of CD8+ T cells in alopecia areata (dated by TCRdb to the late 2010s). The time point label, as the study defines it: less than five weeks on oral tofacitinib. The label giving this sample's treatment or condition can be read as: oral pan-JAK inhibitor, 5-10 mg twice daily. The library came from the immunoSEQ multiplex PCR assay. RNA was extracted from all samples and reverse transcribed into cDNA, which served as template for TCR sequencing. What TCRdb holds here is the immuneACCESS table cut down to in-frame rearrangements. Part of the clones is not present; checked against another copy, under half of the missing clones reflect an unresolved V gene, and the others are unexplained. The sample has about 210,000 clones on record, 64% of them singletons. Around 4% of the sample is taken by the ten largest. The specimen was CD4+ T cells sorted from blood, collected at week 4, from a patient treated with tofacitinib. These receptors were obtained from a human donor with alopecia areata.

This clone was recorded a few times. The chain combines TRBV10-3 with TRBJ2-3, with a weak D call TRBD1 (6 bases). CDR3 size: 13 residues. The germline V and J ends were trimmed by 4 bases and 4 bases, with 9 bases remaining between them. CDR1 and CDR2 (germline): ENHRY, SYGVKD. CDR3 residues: CAISATGPDTQYF. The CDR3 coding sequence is TGTGCCATCAGTGCAACAGGGCCAGATACGCAGTATTTT.

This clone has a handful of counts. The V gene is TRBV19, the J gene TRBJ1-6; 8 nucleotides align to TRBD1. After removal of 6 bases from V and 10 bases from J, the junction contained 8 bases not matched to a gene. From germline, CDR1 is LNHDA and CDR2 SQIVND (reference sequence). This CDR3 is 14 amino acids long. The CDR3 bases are TGTGCCAGTAGCGGGGGGACAGGAATATCACCCCTCCACTTT. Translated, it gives CASSGGTGISPLHF.

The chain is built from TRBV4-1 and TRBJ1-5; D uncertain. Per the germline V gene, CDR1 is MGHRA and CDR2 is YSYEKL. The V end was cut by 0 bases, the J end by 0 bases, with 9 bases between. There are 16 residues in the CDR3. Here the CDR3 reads CASSQDLSNSNQPQHF. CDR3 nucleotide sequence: TGCGCCAGCAGCCAAGATCTTTCTAATAGCAATCAGCCCCAGCATTTT.

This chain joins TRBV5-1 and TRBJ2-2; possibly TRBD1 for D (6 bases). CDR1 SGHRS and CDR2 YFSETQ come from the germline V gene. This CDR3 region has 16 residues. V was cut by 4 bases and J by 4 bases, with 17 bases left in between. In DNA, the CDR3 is TGCGCCAGCAGCCCACAGGGTCCCCTGGGCACCGGGGAGCTGTTTTTT. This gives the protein CASSPQGPLGTGELFF. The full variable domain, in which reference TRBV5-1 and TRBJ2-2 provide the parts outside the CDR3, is KAGVTQTPRYLIKTRGQQVTLSCSPISGHRSVSWYQQTPGQGLQFLFEYFSETQRNKGNFPGRFSGRQFSNSRSEMNVSTLELGDSALYLCASSPQGPLGTGELFFGEGSRLTVL.

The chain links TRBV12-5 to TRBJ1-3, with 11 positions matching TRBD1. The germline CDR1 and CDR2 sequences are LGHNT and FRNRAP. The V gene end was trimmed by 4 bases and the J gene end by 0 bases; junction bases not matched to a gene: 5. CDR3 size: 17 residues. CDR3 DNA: TGTGCTAGTGGTTCCTCCGGGACAGGGGGCTCTGGAAACACCATATATTTT. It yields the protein CASGSSGTGGSGNTIYF. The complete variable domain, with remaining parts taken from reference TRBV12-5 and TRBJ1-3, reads DARVTQTPRHKVTEMGQEVTMRCQPILGHNTVFWYRQTMMQGLELLAYFRNRAPLDDSGMPKDRFSAEMPDATLATLKIQPSEPRDSAVYFCASGSSGTGGSGNTIYFGEGSWLTVV.

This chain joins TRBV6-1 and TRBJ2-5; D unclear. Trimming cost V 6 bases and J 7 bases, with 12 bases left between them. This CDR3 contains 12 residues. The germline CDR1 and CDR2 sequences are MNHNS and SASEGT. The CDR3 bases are TGTGCCAGCAGAGATCGGGTGGGGACCCAGTACTTC. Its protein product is CASRDRVGTQYF.

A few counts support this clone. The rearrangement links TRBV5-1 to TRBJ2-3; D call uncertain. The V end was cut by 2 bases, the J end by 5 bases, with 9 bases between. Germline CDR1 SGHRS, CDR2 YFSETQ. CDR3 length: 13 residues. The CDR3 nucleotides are TGCGCCAGCAGCTTTGAAGCGTTAGATACGCAGTATTTT. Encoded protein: CASSFEALDTQYF.

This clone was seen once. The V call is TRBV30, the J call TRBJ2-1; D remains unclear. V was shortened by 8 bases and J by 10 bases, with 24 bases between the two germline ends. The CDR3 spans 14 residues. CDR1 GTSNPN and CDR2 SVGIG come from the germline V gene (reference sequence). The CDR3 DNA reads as TGTGCCGGAGATGGACGGTCGGTGGGTCAGGAGCAGTTCTTC. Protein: CAGDGRSVGQEQFF.

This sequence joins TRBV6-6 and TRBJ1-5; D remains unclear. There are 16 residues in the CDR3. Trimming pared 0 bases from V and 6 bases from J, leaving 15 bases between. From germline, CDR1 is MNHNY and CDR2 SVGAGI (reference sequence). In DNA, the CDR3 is TGTGCCAGCAGTTACTCGACAAGGGTGGAGGGTCAGCCCCAGCATTTT. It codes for CASSYSTRVEGQPQHF.

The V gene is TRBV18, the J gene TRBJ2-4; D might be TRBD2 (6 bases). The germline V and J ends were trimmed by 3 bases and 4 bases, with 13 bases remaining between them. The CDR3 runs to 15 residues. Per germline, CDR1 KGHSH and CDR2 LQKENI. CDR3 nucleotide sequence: TGTGCCAGCTCACCCCCCGGGACTCCGAAAAACATTCAGTACTTC. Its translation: CASSPPGTPKNIQYF.

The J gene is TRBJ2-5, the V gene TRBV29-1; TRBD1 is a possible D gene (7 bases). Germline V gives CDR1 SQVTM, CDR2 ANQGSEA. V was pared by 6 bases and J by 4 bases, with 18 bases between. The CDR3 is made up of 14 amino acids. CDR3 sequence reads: CSVARGVGGETQYF. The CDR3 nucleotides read TGCAGCGTCGCCAGGGGGGTTGGGGGAGAGACCCAGTACTTC. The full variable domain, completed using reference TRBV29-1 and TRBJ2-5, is SAVISQKPSRDICQRGTSLTIQCQVDSQVTMMFWYRQQPGQSLTLIATANQGSEATYESGFVIDKFPISRPNLTFSTLTVSNMSPEDSSIYLCSVARGVGGETQYFGPGTRLLVL.

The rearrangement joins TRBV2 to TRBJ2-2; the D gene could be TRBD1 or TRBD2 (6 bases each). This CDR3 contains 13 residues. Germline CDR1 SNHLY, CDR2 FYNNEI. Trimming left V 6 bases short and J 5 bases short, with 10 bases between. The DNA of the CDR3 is TGTGCCAGCAGCCAAGGGGGGACCGGGGAGCTGTTTTTT. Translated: CASSQGGTGELFF.

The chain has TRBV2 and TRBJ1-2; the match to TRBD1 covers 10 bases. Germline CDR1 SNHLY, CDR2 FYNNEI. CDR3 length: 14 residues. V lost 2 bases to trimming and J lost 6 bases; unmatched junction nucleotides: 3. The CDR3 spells CASSERTGGNGYTF. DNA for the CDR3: TGTGCCAGCAGTGAACGGACAGGGGGGAATGGCTACACCTTC. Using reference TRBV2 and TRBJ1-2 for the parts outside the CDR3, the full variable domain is EPEVTQTPSHQVTQMGQEVILRCVPISNHLYFYWYRQILGQKVEFLVSFYNNEISEKSEIFDDQFSVERPDGSNFTLKIRSTKLEDSAMYFCASSERTGGNGYTFGSGTRLTVV.

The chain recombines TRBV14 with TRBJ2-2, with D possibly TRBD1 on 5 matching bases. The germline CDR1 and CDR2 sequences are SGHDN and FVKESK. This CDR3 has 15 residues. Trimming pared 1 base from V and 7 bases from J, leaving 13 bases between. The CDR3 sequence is CASSQVRTMSGELFF. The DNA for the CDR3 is TGTGCCAGCAGCCAAGTCAGGACAATGAGCGGGGAGCTGTTTTTT.

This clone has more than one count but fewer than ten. The CDR3 protein is CASSVRFEPDTQYF. The CDR3 nucleotides are TGTGCCAGCAGCGTACGGTTCGAGCCAGATACGCAGTATTTT. The rearrangement joins TRBV9 to TRBJ2-3, with D uncertain. Germline V gene lookup returns CDR1 SGDLS and CDR2 YYNGEE. The CDR3 is 14 amino acids. Trimming removed 1 base from V and 4 bases from J, with 10 bases in between.

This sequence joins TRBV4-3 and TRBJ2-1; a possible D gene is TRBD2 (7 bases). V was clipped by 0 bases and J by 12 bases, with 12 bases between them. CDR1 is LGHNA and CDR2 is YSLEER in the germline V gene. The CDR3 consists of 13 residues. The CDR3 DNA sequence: TGCGCCAGCAGCCAAGATCAGGGGAGGGGGCAGTTCTTC. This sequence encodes CASSQDQGRGQFF.

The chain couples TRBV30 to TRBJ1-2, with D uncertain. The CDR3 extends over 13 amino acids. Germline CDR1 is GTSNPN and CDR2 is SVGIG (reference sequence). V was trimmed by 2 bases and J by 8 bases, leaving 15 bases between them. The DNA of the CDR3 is TGTGCCTGGAGTTTTACCAGAGGCATGGGCTACACCTTC. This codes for CAWSFTRGMGYTF.

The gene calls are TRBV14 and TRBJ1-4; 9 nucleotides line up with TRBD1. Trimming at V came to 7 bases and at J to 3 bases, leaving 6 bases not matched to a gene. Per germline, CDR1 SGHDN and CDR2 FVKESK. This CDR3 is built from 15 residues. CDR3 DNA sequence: TGTGCCAGCAACTCGGGACAGGGCTCTAATGAAAAACTGTTTTTT. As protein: CASNSGQGSNEKLFF.

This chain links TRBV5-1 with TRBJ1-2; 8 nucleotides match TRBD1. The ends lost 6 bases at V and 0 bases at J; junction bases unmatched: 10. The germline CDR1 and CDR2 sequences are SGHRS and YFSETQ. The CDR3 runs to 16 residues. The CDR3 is CASTQGAGPTNYGYTF. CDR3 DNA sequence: TGCGCCAGCACTCAGGGGGCAGGACCTACTAACTATGGCTACACCTTC. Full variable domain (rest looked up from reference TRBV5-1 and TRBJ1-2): KAGVTQTPRYLIKTRGQQVTLSCSPISGHRSVSWYQQTPGQGLQFLFEYFSETQRNKGNFPGRFSGRQFSNSRSEMNVSTLELGDSALYLCASTQGAGPTNYGYTFGSGTRLTVV.

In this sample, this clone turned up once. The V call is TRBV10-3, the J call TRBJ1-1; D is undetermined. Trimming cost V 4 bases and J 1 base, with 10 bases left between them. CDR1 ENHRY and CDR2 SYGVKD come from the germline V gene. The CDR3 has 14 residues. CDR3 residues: CAISAQERNTEAFF. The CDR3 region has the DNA TGTGCCATCAGTGCCCAGGAGAGGAACACTGAAGCTTTCTTT.

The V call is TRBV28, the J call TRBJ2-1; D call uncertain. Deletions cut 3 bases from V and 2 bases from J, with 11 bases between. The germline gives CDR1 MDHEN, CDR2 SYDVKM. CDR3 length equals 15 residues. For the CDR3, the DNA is TGTGCCAGCAGTTTTAGGGTTGTAGCCTACAATGAGCAGTTCTTC. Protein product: CASSFRVVAYNEQFF. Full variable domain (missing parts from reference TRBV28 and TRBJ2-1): DVKVTQSSRYLVKRTGEKVFLECVQDMDHENMFWYRQDPGLGLRLIYFSYDVKMKEKGDIPEGYSVSREKKERFSLILESASTNQTSMYLCASSFRVVAYNEQFFGPGTRLTVL.